The 14 T cell receptor beta chains reported below all come from one sample, sequenced in a study of response to subunit inactivated influenza vaccine (dated by TCRdb to about 2018). Libraries were prepared through RT-PCR. The run used an Illumina HiSeq 2500. TCRdb trimmed the raw reads at Q25, called clones with MiXCR and kept productive beta chains. Every CDR3 protein is listed once, alongside the most common genes and DNA of its rows. The sample table records roughly 630,000 distinct CDR3 sequences; 14% of these occur just once. Clones ranked in the top ten supply 7.6% of the sample. Sequences were derived from PBMCs from blood, sampled 14 to 15 days before vaccination. These receptors were collected from a man in his forties or fifties who received an inactivated influenza vaccine. Donor details come from another sample of the same person, matched by shared clones.

This clonotype occurred a few times. This chain links TRBV9 with TRBJ2-3; 12 positions agree with TRBD2. J was trimmed by 1 base and V by 4 bases; bases with no gene match: 10. Germline V CDR1 and CDR2: SGDLS, YYNGEE. There are 18 residues in the CDR3. DNA of the CDR3: TGTGCCAGCAGCCCCCCTCTTAGACTAGCGGGGGGCACAGATACGCAGTATTTT. Translation gives CASSPPLRLAGGTDTQYF.

The chain employs TRBV12-3 or TRBV12-4 and TRBJ2-5, with D perhaps being TRBD1 or TRBD2 (5 bases each). CDR3 length: 16 amino acids. The V and J ends lost 5 bases and 5 bases respectively, with 21 bases between them. In DNA, the CDR3 is TGTGCCAGCAGTCCTCCCGGTCGGACTTGGGGGGAGACCCAGTACTTC. It yields the protein CASSPPGRTWGETQYF.

Here the CDR3 reads CASSPRLSGNYNEQFF. DNA of the CDR3: TGCGCCAGCAGCCCCCGGCTAAGCGGGAACTACAATGAGCAGTTCTTC. The chain combines TRBV5-1 with TRBJ2-1; 7 bases fit TRBD2. CDR1 is SGHRS, CDR2 YFSETQ, per germline. V trimming: 4 bases; J trimming: 3 bases; junction bases outside the gene matches: 10. This CDR3 is built from 16 residues.

A few counts support this clonotype. This chain joins TRBV20-1 and TRBJ2-1; D ambiguous. Trimming pared 5 bases from V and 7 bases from J, leaving 15 bases between. The V gene's germline CDR1 is DFQATT and CDR2 SNEGSKA (reference sequence). The CDR3 consists of 13 residues. In DNA, the CDR3 is TGCAGTGCTCTTCGACTCCGGACGAATGAGCAGTTCTTC. Its protein is CSALRLRTNEQFF.

Only a few counts were recorded for this clonotype. This chain links TRBV18 with TRBJ2-3; D not resolved. Germline CDR1 and CDR2: KGHSH and LQKENI. Deletions cut 1 base from V and 0 bases from J, with 20 bases between. This CDR3 region has 19 residues. This CDR3 reads CASSPRERIYYTSTDTQYF. The DNA for the CDR3 is TGTGCCAGCTCACCACGAGAAAGGATTTACTATACTAGCACAGATACGCAGTATTTT. Drawing the rest from reference TRBV18 and TRBJ2-3, the complete variable domain is NAGVMQNPRHLVRRRGQEARLRCSPMKGHSHVYWYRQLPEEGLKFMVYLQKENIIDESGMPKERFSAEFPKEGPSILRIQQVVRGDSAAYFCASSPRERIYYTSTDTQYFGPGTRLTVL.

The chain carries TRBV29-1 and TRBJ2-7, with TRBD2 matching over 13 bases. CDR3 length: 16 amino acids. Trimming took 2 bases from V and 2 from J; bases not matched to a gene: 6. Germline V gives CDR1 SQVTM, CDR2 ANQGSEA. DNA of the CDR3: TGCAGCGTTGAACTTGGGACTAGCGGGGTGACCTACGAGCAGTACTTC. Protein product: CSVELGTSGVTYEQYF.

The CDR3 sequence is CASSLGDNSYNEQFF. As DNA, the CDR3 is TGTGCCAGCAGCTTGGGTGACAACTCCTACAATGAGCAGTTCTTC. The chain couples TRBV5-5 to TRBJ2-1; no clear D. Trimming took 0 bases from V and 0 from J, leaving 7 bases between them. Looked up from germline, CDR1 is SGHKS and CDR2 is YYEKEE (reference sequence). The CDR3 has 15 amino acids.

This clonotype has a count of ten or more. The V and J genes are TRBV6-5 and TRBJ1-1; D is unclear. Trimming left V 0 bases short and J 5 bases short, with 10 bases between. Germline V CDR1 and CDR2: MNHEY, SVGAGI. This CDR3 contains 14 residues. CDR3 region: CASSYSTWLTEAFF. CDR3 DNA sequence: TGTGCCAGCAGTTACTCGACTTGGTTAACTGAAGCTTTCTTT.

The V gene is TRBV20-1, the J gene TRBJ2-2; 8 nucleotides agree with TRBD2. Germline assignment: CDR1 DFQATT and CDR2 SNEGSKA (reference sequence). The CDR3 loop spans 15 amino acids. After removal of 1 base from V and 1 base from J, the junction contained 2 bases not matched to a gene. The CDR3 nucleotides are TGCAGTGCTAGAGTTGCGGGGGGGAACACCGGGGAGCTGTTTTTT. Encoded protein: CSARVAGGNTGELFF.

The chain links TRBV7-2 to TRBJ2-1; a possible D gene is TRBD2 (6 bases). The CDR3 contains 14 residues. V lost 8 bases, J lost 4 bases, and 15 bases lay in between. Germline V gives CDR1 SGHTA, CDR2 FQGNSA. CDR3 in amino acids: CASAGSAHYNEQFF. CDR3 in DNA: TGTGCCAGCGCGGGGTCAGCGCATTACAATGAGCAGTTCTTC.

This clonotype was counted at least ten times. This chain connects TRBV12-3 or TRBV12-4 to TRBJ2-7; TRBD2 might be the D (6 bases). This CDR3 has 11 amino acids. Deletions cut 5 bases from V and 9 bases from J, with 11 bases between. The chain's CDR3 is CASSTGLTQYF. CDR3 DNA sequence: TGTGCCAGCAGTACGGGACTTACGCAGTACTTC.

V gene TRBV20-1 combines with J gene TRBJ2-1; TRBD1 aligns across 7 bases. Trimming took 5 bases from V and 0 from J; bases not matched to a gene: 7. The CDR3 sequence is 15 residues long. The V gene's germline CDR1 is DFQATT and CDR2 SNEGSKA (reference sequence). CDR3 loop: CSARTGKSSYNEQFF. CDR3 sequence (DNA): TGCAGTGCTCGGACAGGAAAAAGCTCCTACAATGAGCAGTTCTTC.

This rearrangement joins TRBV6-2 or TRBV6-3 to TRBJ2-2; D gene unclear. The CDR3 runs to 14 residues. V lost 5 bases, J lost 5 bases, and 12 bases lay in between. Germline-derived CDR1 and CDR2 are MNHEY and SVGEGT. The CDR3 is CASSPPLLTGELFF. In DNA form, the CDR3 reads TGTGCCAGCAGTCCCCCACTTTTGACCGGGGAGCTGTTTTTT.

This clonotype was counted a few times. V usage is TRBV20-1 and J usage is TRBJ2-7; a possible D gene is TRBD1 (5 bases). The germline V gene has CDR1 DFQATT and CDR2 SNEGSKA (reference sequence). Trimming stripped 4 bases from V and 1 base from J, with 14 bases between. This CDR3 is 14 amino acids long. As DNA, the CDR3 is TGCAGTGCTACCACATACAGGAATTCCTACGAGCAGTACTTC. Translating it yields CSATTYRNSYEQYF.